The TCR beta chain described here comes from a study of human T cells and chemical hapten exposure. Overall study: Per-sample TCR yield variability stemmed mainly from small pooled library volume differences. General study findings and limits: With regard to DPC sensitization, TCRs above 1 in 1000 frequency did not change.

As to time point: healthy volunteer bleed at 6 weeks. RNA extraction used unfractionated whole blood as the source of total RNA. Only a few counts were recorded for this clonotype. Its cognate antigen is unknown. Unique molecular identifiers were attached to individual cDNA molecules during library preparation. Per the study methods: A per-sample median of around 91,000 TCRs was observed, with counts ranging from roughly 20,000 to 700,000. Using its own MiXCR run on the RACE reads, TCRdb lists one record per CDR3 protein. The V and J calls were not made by the authors but by TCRdb's processing. The sample lists more than 75,000 distinct CDR3 sequences, about 9% occurring once. The sequence derives from a male donor in good health. Some clones in this sample may be carry-over from other donors' samples. The source material was whole blood.

The CDR3 nucleotides are TGCGCCAGCAGCCAGACTAGCGGTACCAACGAGCAGTACTTC. It codes for CASSQTSGTNEQYF. The chain recombines TRBV5-1 with TRBJ2-7; 9 bases agree with TRBD2. This CDR3 comprises 14 residues. Germline V gives CDR1 SGHRS, CDR2 YFSETQ. The trim removed 4 bases at V and 5 bases at J, leaving 7 bases unmatched.